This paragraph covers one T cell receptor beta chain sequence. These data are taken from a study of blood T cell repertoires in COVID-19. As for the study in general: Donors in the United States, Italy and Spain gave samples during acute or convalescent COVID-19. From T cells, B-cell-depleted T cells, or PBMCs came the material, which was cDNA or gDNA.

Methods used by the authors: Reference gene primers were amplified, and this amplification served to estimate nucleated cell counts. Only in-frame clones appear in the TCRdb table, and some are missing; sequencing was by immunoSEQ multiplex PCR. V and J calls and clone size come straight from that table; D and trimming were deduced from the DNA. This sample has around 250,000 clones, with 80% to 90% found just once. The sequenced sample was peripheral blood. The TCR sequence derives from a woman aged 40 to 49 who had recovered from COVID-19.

CDR3 DNA sequence: TGCGCCAGCAGCCTCGCGGGAAGCCCCCACCGGACCTTATACGAGCAGTACGTC. Protein product: CASSLAGSPHRTLYEQYV. The rearrangement joins TRBV4-3 to TRBJ2-7; D perhaps matches TRBD2 (6 bases). The CDR3 is 18 amino acids. Germline V lookup: CDR1 LGHNA, CDR2 YSLEER. The germline V and J ends were trimmed by 4 bases and 4 bases, with 26 bases remaining between them.